These 28 T cell receptor beta chains were all obtained from the same sample, sequenced in a study of post-analysis software for immune sequencing data. Study-wide results and limits: Among about 5 TRBV segments more frequent in patients than controls were TRBV5-6, TRBV5-1 and TRBV20-1.

These receptors lack a known antigen. Incorporated into the TCR beta cDNA libraries were unique molecular identifiers, which served to reduce PCR and sequencing biases. TCRdb reprocessed the PCR reads via MiXCR and lists one record per CDR3 protein. The data hold about 460,000 distinct CDR3 sequences, with 40% to 55% observed a single time. The sample consisted of blood. Receptors were obtained from a girl aged 5 to 17 with multiple sclerosis.

This chain uses TRBV20-1 with TRBJ2-1; tentatively, D is TRBD2 (5 bases). The germline V gene encodes CDR1 DFQATT and CDR2 SNEGSKA (reference sequence). The CDR3 loop spans 16 amino acids. Trimming stripped 3 bases from V and 2 bases from J, with 17 bases between. The CDR3, as DNA: TGCAGTGCTAGTCCCCGTGATAGCGCTGCCTACAATGAGCAGTTCTTC. This sequence encodes CSASPRDSAAYNEQFF.

Only a few counts were recorded for this clonotype. The chain recombines TRBV6-1 with TRBJ1-2; possible D gene TRBD1, 5 bases. Per the germline V gene, CDR1 is MNHNS and CDR2 is SASEGT. With 3 bases removed from V and 8 bases from J, the gap between germline ends came to 10 bases. This CDR3 is 12 amino acids long. CDR3 loop: CASSDLRGGYTF. CDR3 DNA: TGTGCCAGCAGTGATCTTAGGGGAGGCTACACCTTC.

This clonotype has more than one count but fewer than ten. V gene TRBV24-1 combines with J gene TRBJ2-5; D is unclear. CDR1 is KGHDR and CDR2 is SFDVKD in the germline V gene. Trimming left V 4 bases short and J 3 bases short, with 8 bases between. The CDR3 contains 13 residues. CDR3 sequence: CATSEVGKETQYF. The CDR3 nucleotides are TGTGCCACCAGTGAGGTTGGGAAAGAGACCCAGTACTTC.

This rearrangement joins TRBV25-1 to TRBJ1-1; TRBD1 is a possible D gene (5 bases). Germline V gives CDR1 MGHDK, CDR2 SYGVNS. V was shortened by 5 bases and J by 6 bases, with 16 bases between the two germline ends. The CDR3 covers 14 residues. Here the CDR3 reads CASSPRDYGSEAFF. Written as DNA, the CDR3 is TGTGCCAGCAGTCCTCGGGACTATGGTTCTGAAGCTTTCTTT.

Many counts were recorded for this clonotype. The chain links TRBV3-1 to TRBJ2-7, with 8 bases that match TRBD1. V lost 3 bases and J lost 5; bases outside the gene matches: 6. This CDR3 contains 14 residues. Germline V gene data show CDR1 as LGHDT and CDR2 as YNNKEL (reference sequence). CDR3 nucleotide sequence: TGTGCCAGCAGCCATCGGACAGGGCACGACGAGCAGTACTTC. Translated: CASSHRTGHDEQYF.

The chain couples TRBV25-1 to TRBJ2-2; TRBD1 matches 7 bases. J was trimmed by 5 bases and V by 4 bases; bases with no gene match: 1. The CDR3 sequence is 13 residues long. Germline assignment: CDR1 MGHDK and CDR2 SYGVNS. For the CDR3, the DNA is TGTGCCAGCAGTGGCAGGGGGACCGGGGAGCTGTTTTTT. It translates to CASSGRGTGELFF.

This sequence joins TRBV9 and TRBJ2-3; D is possibly TRBD1 (6 bases). The germline gives CDR1 SGDLS, CDR2 YYNGEE. The germline V and J ends were trimmed by 0 bases and 4 bases, with 9 bases remaining between them. The CDR3 spans 14 residues. CDR3 residues: CASSVGGGSDTQYF. CDR3 DNA sequence: TGTGCCAGCAGCGTAGGAGGGGGATCAGATACGCAGTATTTT.

This clonotype has only a few counts. The chain employs TRBV12-3 or TRBV12-4 and TRBJ2-4; TRBD2 might be the D (6 bases). The J call may be in error: the DNA end matches TRBJ2-5 better. The CDR3 is 13 amino acids. CDR3 loop: CASSQRGLETQYF. CDR3 sequence (DNA): TGTGCCAGCAGCCAACGGGGGTTGGAGACCCAGTACTTC.

The chain recombines TRBV5-1 with TRBJ1-1; 7 nucleotides match TRBD1. There are 15 residues in the CDR3. The ends lost 1 base at V and 1 base at J; junction bases unmatched: 4. Per the germline V gene, CDR1 is SGHRS and CDR2 is YFSETQ. CDR3 sequence: CASSLSGTANTEAFF. For the CDR3, the DNA is TGCGCCAGCAGCTTGTCCGGGACAGCGAACACTGAAGCTTTCTTT.

This clonotype appeared a few times. The genes are TRBV4-1 and TRBJ1-2, with TRBD1 identical over 10 bases. This CDR3 comprises 14 residues. V trimming: 2 bases; J trimming: 7 bases; junction bases outside the gene matches: 4. Germline CDR1 is MGHRA and CDR2 is YSYEKL. CDR3 coding DNA: TGCGCCAGCAGCCAACCGGGACAGGGGTCTGGCTACACCTTC. Protein product: CASSQPGQGSGYTF.

This clonotype occurred once. The V call is TRBV5-5, the J call TRBJ1-2; possibly TRBD1 for D (6 bases). The V gene's germline CDR1 is SGHKS and CDR2 YYEKEE (reference sequence). V dropped 9 bases and J dropped 3 bases, with 12 bases sitting between them. CDR3 size: 12 residues. The CDR3: CATTGPDYGYTF. The CDR3 DNA reads TGTGCCACGACAGGCCCGGACTATGGCTACACCTTC.

The gene calls are TRBV20-1 and TRBJ1-3; 7 nucleotides align to TRBD1. The CDR3 is 15 amino acids. Germline V gene lookup returns CDR1 DFQATT and CDR2 SNEGSKA (reference sequence). V lost 6 bases, J lost 0 bases, and 8 bases stayed unmatched. The CDR3 sequence is CSAPFDRASGNTIYF. The CDR3 DNA is TGCAGTGCCCCCTTCGACAGGGCCTCTGGAAACACCATATATTTT.

The chain links TRBV4-1 to TRBJ1-4; D perhaps matches TRBD1 (5 bases). The length of the CDR3 is 16 residues. With 4 bases removed from V and 5 bases from J, the gap between germline ends came to 17 bases. From germline, CDR1 is MGHRA and CDR2 YSYEKL. CDR3 protein: CASSRDRGGGNEKLFF. CDR3 DNA: TGCGCCAGCAGCCGCGATCGGGGCGGGGGGAATGAAAAACTGTTTTTT.

This clonotype turned up a few times. The gene calls are TRBV10-3 and TRBJ1-6; D unclear. CDR3 size: 14 residues. Germline values: CDR1 ENHRY, CDR2 SYGVKD. Trimming removed 6 bases at V and 10 bases at J, with 16 bases between. CDR3 coding DNA: TGTGCCATCAGGGTCGCCGGGGAGGAATCACCCCTCCACTTT. Translation gives CAIRVAGEESPLHF.

The V gene is TRBV27, the J gene TRBJ2-5; possible D gene TRBD1, 6 bases. The germline V gene encodes CDR1 MNHEY and CDR2 SMNVEV (reference sequence). Trimming took 5 bases from V and 5 from J, leaving 27 bases between them. The CDR3 has 18 amino acids. The CDR3 reads CASSPERQDSAGRETQYF. CDR3 DNA: TGTGCCAGCAGTCCAGAGAGACAGGACTCCGCCGGTAGGGAGACCCAGTACTTC.

This rearrangement joins TRBV12-3 or TRBV12-4 to TRBJ2-3; perhaps D is TRBD1 or TRBD2 (5 bases each). This CDR3 comprises 15 residues. Trimming removed 4 bases at V and 0 bases at J, with 11 bases between. Here the CDR3 reads CASSYGDGSTDTQYF. CDR3 nucleotides: TGTGCCAGCAGTTACGGGGACGGTAGCACAGATACGCAGTATTTT.

This chain uses TRBV4-1 with TRBJ2-3, with 8 bases that match TRBD2. The CDR3 length is 19 residues. J gave up 3 bases and V 4 bases, and 18 bases lay outside the gene matches. Germline CDR1 reads MGHRA; CDR2 reads YSYEKL. The DNA of the CDR3 is TGCGCCAGCAGCCGGAATTTGGGCAGAGAGCGGGGGTTGACAGATACGCAGTATTTT. This sequence encodes CASSRNLGRERGLTDTQYF.

The chain carries TRBV29-1 and TRBJ2-7; D is possibly TRBD1 or TRBD2 (6 bases each). CDR1 and CDR2 from the germline V gene are SQVTM and ANQGSEA. V lost 7 bases to trimming and J lost 2 bases, with 18 bases between them. This CDR3 spans 14 amino acids. The CDR3 region is CSALRGEDTYEQYF. DNA for the CDR3: TGCAGCGCCCTAAGGGGGGAGGATACCTACGAGCAGTACTTC.

The chain combines TRBV29-1 with TRBJ1-2; possibly TRBD1 for D (5 bases). The germline CDR1 and CDR2 sequences are SQVTM and ANQGSEA. V was pared by 2 bases and J by 8 bases, with 12 bases between. The CDR3 is 12 amino acids. CDR3 DNA: TGCAGCGTTGAACGCGGGGCTGGCGGCTACACCTTC. The encoded protein is CSVERGAGGYTF.

V and J are TRBV15 and TRBJ2-4; no firm D call. The CDR3 is made up of 12 amino acids. The germline V gene has CDR1 LNHNV and CDR2 YYDKDF (reference sequence). With 5 bases removed from V and 6 bases from J, the gap between germline ends came to 8 bases. The CDR3 here is CATSLGRNIQYF. CDR3 in DNA: TGTGCCACCAGCTTGGGCAGAAACATTCAGTACTTC.

Written as DNA, the CDR3 is TGTGCCAGCAGCAAAACCGGGACTAGCGGGAGTACAGATACGCAGTATTTT. The encoded protein is CASSKTGTSGSTDTQYF. The chain links TRBV7-3 to TRBJ2-3; 14 bases align to TRBD2. CDR1 SGHTA and CDR2 FQGTGA come from the germline V gene. The CDR3 is 17 amino acids. V was pared by 5 bases and J by 3 bases, with 7 bases of the junction left unmatched.

The chain recombines TRBV20-1 with TRBJ1-2; 7 bases map to TRBD1. This CDR3 contains 12 residues. Germline lookup yields CDR1 DFQATT and CDR2 SNEGSKA (reference sequence). CDR3 protein: CRVPDRSAGYTF. CDR3 sequence (DNA): TGCAGGGTCCCGGACAGGTCCGCTGGCTACACCTTC.

The chain carries TRBV12-3 or TRBV12-4 and TRBJ2-4; weak D call: TRBD1 (6 bases). The better agreement between TRBJ2-7 and the DNA end casts doubt on the J call. This CDR3 spans 15 amino acids. The CDR3 reads CASSLYRAGVGEQYF. In DNA, the CDR3 is TGTGCCAGCAGTTTATATCGAGCAGGGGTGGGCGAGCAGTACTTC.

The rearrangement joins TRBV28 to TRBJ2-7; D not certain. The germline gives CDR1 MDHEN, CDR2 SYDVKM. Trimming removed 6 bases from V and 7 bases from J, with 13 bases in between. This CDR3 comprises 12 residues. The CDR3 region has the DNA TGTGCCAGCAGCCCCACCCATAGGGAGCAGTACTTC. It codes for CASSPTHREQYF.

The V gene is TRBV20-1, the J gene TRBJ2-2, with 12 bases aligning to TRBD2. The CDR3 is 14 amino acids. Germline V gene data show CDR1 as DFQATT and CDR2 as SNEGSKA (reference sequence). V lost 5 bases and J lost 6; bases outside the gene matches: 4. The CDR3 sequence is CSARRLAGAGELFF. The CDR3 nucleotides are TGCAGTGCTCGCCGACTAGCGGGAGCCGGGGAGCTGTTTTTT.

The chain links TRBV20-1 to TRBJ2-5; possibly TRBD2 for D (6 bases). Judging by the DNA end, TRBJ2-7 fits better; the J call may be wrong. CDR3 length: 12 residues. Germline V gene lookup returns CDR1 DFQATT and CDR2 SNEGSKA (reference sequence). The CDR3 sequence: CSASGSRLEQYF. In DNA form, the CDR3 reads TGCAGTGCTAGCGGGAGCCGCCTCGAGCAGTACTTC.

This chain links TRBV6-4 with TRBJ1-5; D uncertain. The CDR3 length is 14 residues. CDR1 and CDR2 (germline): MRHNA, SNTAGT. V dropped 8 bases and J dropped 7 bases, with 18 bases sitting between them. The CDR3 bases are TGTGCCAGCGTGGGTACGGGAGGCGGGCAGCCCCAGCATTTT. This codes for CASVGTGGGQPQHF.

The chain employs TRBV6-6 and TRBJ2-5; 8 bases agree with TRBD1. The CDR3 is 15 amino acids. Germline V gives CDR1 MNHNY, CDR2 SVGAGI (reference sequence). Trimming removed 5 bases from V and 5 bases from J; junction bases left unmatched: 10. This CDR3 is CASSRDRDRQETQYF. CDR3 bases: TGTGCCAGCAGTCGGGACCGGGACAGGCAGGAGACCCAGTACTTC.